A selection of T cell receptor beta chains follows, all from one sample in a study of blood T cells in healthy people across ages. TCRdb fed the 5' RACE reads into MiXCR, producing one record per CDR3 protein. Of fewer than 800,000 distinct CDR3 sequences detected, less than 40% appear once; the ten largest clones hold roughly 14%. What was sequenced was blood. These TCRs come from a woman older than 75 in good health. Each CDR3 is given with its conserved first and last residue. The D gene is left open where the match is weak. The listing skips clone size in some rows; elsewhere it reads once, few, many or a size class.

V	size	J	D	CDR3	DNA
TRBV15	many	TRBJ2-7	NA	CATSRAGPIGYEQYF	TGTGCCACCAGCAGAGCGGGACCTATCGGATACGAGCAGTACTTC
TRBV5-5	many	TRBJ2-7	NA	CASSSSLSSYEQYF	TGTGCCAGCAGCAGTAGTCTGAGCTCCTACGAGCAGTACTTC
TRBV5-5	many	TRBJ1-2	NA	CASSLRRGTRTYGYTF	TGTGCCAGCAGCTTGAGAAGGGGCACGAGGACCTATGGCTACACCTTC
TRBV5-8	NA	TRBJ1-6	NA	CASSLWANDSPLHF	TGTGCCAGCAGCTTATGGGCTAACGATTCACCCCTCCACTTT
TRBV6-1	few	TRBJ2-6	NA	CASSADRAGANVLTF	TGTGCCAGCAGCGCGGATAGGGCTGGGGCCAACGTCCTGACTTTC
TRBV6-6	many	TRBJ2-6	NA	CASSTGGGAGANVLTF	TGTGCCAGCAGTACGGGAGGGGGCGCTGGGGCCAACGTCCTGACTTTC
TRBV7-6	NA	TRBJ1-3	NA	CASSLGRSSGNTIYF	TGTGCCAGCAGCTTAGGTCGGTCCTCTGGAAACACCATATATTTT
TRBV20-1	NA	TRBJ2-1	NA	CSAPRTDEQFF	TGCAGTGCTCCTAGGACTGATGAGCAGTTCTTC
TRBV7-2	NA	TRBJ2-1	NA	CASSIGVEQFF	TGTGCCAGCAGTATAGGGGTTGAGCAGTTCTTC
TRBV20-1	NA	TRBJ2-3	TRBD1	CSASAGGDAQYF	TGCAGTGCTAGTGCAGGGGGTGATGCGCAGTATTTT
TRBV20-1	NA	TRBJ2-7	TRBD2	CSVLGLAAYEQYF	TGCAGTGTCCTGGGACTAGCGGCCTACGAGCAGTACTTC
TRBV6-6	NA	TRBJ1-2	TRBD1	CASSYTWDSFYGHTF	TGTGCCAGCAGTTACACCTGGGACAGCTTCTATGGCCACACCTTC
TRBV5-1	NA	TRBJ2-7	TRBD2	CASSSTSGSSYEQYF	TGCGCCAGCAGCTCCACTAGCGGTAGCTCCTACGAGCAGTACTTC